The 4 T cell receptor beta chains given below trace back to one sample, sequenced in a study of T cells in Graves' hyperthyroidism and ophthalmopathy. There were TCR beta CDR3 regions amplified from RNA transcripts. TCR CDR3 regions were first amplified by RT-PCR with HTBI primers. Each CDR3 protein is one row after TCRdb ran MiXCR on the multiplex PCR reads. The sample gives roughly 500,000 distinct CDR3 sequences, over 11% of which show up once; 5.8% is in the top ten. The specimen sequenced was blood. The receptors were gathered from a woman aged 30 to 39 with Graves' hyperthyroidism that later progressed to Graves' ophthalmopathy.

The chain joins TRBV5-6 to TRBJ2-7; D is ambiguous. Germline values: CDR1 SGHDT, CDR2 YYEEEE. The CDR3 covers 16 residues. Between the trimmed V and J ends, which lost 1 base and 6 bases, there was a span of 20 bases. This chain's CDR3 is CASSLNVWPKETEQYF. The CDR3 coding sequence is TGTGCCAGCAGCTTGAACGTTTGGCCTAAAGAAACCGAGCAGTACTTC.

In this sample, this clonotype turned up a few times. V and J are TRBV7-8 and TRBJ2-3, with D perhaps TRBD2 (5 bases). CDR1 and CDR2 (germline): SGHVS, FQNEAQ. This CDR3 region has 15 residues. V was trimmed by 5 bases and J by 5 bases, leaving 17 bases between them. In DNA form, the CDR3 reads TGTGCCAGCAGCGAAGACCATAGGGCGGGAGATACGCAGTATTTT. It translates to CASSEDHRAGDTQYF.

The V gene is TRBV19, the J gene TRBJ2-3; 7 bases agree with TRBD1. Germline V CDR1 and CDR2: LNHDA, SQIVND (reference sequence). The J segment lost 7 bases and the V segment lost 9 bases, leaving 19 bases of the junction unmatched. CDR3 length: 16 amino acids. The CDR3 sequence: CASRKGQISRMNTQYF. In DNA form, the CDR3 reads TGTGCCAGCCGTAAGGGACAGATTTCTCGTATGAATACGCAGTATTTT.

For this clonotype: A much larger clone differs from this one at a single base, so this may be a read error. The chain recombines TRBV18 with TRBJ1-1, with D possibly matching TRBD1 (5 bases). The CDR3 has 15 residues. Germline lookup yields CDR1 KGHSH and CDR2 LQKENI. The CDR3 DNA is TGTGCCAGCTCACCACCAGGACAAATGAACAGTGAAGCTTTCTTT. Translating it yields CASSPPGQMNSEAFF.